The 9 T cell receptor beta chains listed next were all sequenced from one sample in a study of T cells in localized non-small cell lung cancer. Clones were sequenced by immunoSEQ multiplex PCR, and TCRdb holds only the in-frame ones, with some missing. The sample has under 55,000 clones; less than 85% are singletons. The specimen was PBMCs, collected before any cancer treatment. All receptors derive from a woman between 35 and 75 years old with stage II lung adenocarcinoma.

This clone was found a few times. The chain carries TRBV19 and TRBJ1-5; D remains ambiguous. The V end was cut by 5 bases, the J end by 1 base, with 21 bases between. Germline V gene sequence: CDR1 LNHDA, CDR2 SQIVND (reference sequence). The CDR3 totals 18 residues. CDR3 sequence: CASSAAGVAFRSNQPQHF. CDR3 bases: TGTGCCAGTAGTGCCGCGGGTGTGGCGTTTAGGAGCAATCAGCCCCAGCATTTT.

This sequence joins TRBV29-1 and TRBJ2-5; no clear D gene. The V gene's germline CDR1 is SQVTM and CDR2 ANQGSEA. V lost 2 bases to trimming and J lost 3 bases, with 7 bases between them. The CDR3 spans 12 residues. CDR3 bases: TGCAGCGTTGAACACCTCGAAGAGACCCAGTACTTC. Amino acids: CSVEHLEETQYF.

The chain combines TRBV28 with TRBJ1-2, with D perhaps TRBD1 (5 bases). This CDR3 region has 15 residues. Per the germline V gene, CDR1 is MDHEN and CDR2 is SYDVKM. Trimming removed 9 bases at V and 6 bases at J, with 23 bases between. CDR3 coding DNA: TGTGCCAGTAGGAGGGGTCCCCCGGCGAGGCATGGCTACACCTTC. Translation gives CASRRGPPARHGYTF.

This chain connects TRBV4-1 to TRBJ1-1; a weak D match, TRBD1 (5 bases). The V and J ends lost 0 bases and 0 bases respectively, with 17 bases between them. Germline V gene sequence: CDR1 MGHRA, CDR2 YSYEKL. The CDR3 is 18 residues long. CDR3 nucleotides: TGCGCCAGCAGCCAAGATAGAAACGGGGGAAAGATGAACACTGAAGCTTTCTTT. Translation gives CASSQDRNGGKMNTEAFF.

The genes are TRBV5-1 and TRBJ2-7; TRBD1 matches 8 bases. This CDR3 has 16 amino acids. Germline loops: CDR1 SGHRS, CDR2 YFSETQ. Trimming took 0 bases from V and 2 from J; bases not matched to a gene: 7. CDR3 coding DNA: TGCGCCAGCAGCTTGGGCGGACAGGGCAGGACCTACGAGCAGTACTTC. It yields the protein CASSLGGQGRTYEQYF. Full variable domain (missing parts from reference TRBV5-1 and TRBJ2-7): KAGVTQTPRYLIKTRGQQVTLSCSPISGHRSVSWYQQTPGQGLQFLFEYFSETQRNKGNFPGRFSGRQFSNSRSEMNVSTLELGDSALYLCASSLGGQGRTYEQYFGPGTRLTVT.

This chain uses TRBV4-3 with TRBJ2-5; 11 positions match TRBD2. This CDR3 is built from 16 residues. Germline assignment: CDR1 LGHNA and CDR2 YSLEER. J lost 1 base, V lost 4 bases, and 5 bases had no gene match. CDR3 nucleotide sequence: TGCGCCAGCAGCCTGGGGACTAGCGGACCCCAAGAGACCCAGTACTTC. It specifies CASSLGTSGPQETQYF.

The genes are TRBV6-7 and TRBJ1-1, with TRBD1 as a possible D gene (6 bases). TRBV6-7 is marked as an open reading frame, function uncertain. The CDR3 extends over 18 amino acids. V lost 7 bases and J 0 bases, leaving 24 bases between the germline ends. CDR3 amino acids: CASIRGHLTHNMNTEAFF. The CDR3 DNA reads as TGTGCCAGCATCCGGGGGCACTTGACTCATAACATGAACACTGAAGCTTTCTTT.

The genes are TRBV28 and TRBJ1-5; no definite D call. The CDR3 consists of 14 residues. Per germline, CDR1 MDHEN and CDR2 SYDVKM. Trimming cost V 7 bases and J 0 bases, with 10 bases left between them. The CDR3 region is CASMEGNSNQPQHF. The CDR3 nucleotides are TGTGCCAGCATGGAAGGGAATAGCAATCAGCCCCAGCATTTT.

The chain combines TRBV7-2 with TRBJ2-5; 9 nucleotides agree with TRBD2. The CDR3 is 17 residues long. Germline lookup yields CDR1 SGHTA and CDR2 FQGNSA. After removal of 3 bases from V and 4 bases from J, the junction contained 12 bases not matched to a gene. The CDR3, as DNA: TGTGCCAGCAGCTTCCTTGGTAGTCTAGCGGGGATAGAGACCCAGTACTTC. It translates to CASSFLGSLAGIETQYF.